This T cell receptor beta chain is drawn from a study of cytomegalovirus exposure and HLA in healthy donors. Regarding the study as a whole: Accurate HLA-A and HLA-B prediction from TCR beta sequences was reported for most subjects. After further analysis at a later stage, 17,000 or so TCR beta sequences were associated with HLA alleles at 0.05 false discovery rate. Among TCR sequences, most were rare, though some public TCRs appeared in many donors.

This PCR relied on a set of 60 Vbeta primers and 13 Jbeta primers. Profiled with immunoSEQ multiplex PCR; TCRdb holds only in-frame clones, not every one. Of about 160,000 clones in the sample, around 84% were seen once. A remark on this clone: Its antigen is undetermined.

The CDR3 is made up of 19 amino acids. Germline CDR1 and CDR2: SGDLS and YYNGEE. V dropped 2 bases and J dropped 0 bases, with 21 bases sitting between them. The source of this sequence is a man aged 50-60 years in good health and CMV-seropositive. This rearrangement joins TRBV9 to TRBJ2-1; perhaps TRBD1 as D (6 bases). The sequenced material came from PBMCs. The CDR3 bases are TGTGCCAGCAGCGTTTCCCGCTCCCTGACAGGACCCTCCTACAATGAGCAGTTCTTC. Its translation is CASSVSRSLTGPSYNEQFF.